One T cell receptor beta chain is described in this entry. This sample is part of a study of cytotoxic CD8 clonotypes in ibrutinib-treated CLL. V shed 5 bases, J shed 5 bases, and the junction held 4 bases outside the gene matches. The CDR3 is 14 residues long. CDR1 is LNHNV and CDR2 is YYDKDF in the germline V gene (reference sequence). Data came from immunoSEQ multiplex PCR; TCRdb stores just in-frame clones and leaves some out. The data contain approximately 350,000 clones, around 66% of them singletons. This TCR derives from a human donor with chronic lymphocytic leukemia. This material consisted of PBMCs, taken after 36 months of ibrutinib treatment. The gene calls are TRBV15 and TRBJ2-5; 11 bases are shared with TRBD2. The CDR3 sequence is CATSGSGGAETQYF. The CDR3 coding sequence is TGTGCCACCAGCGGTAGCGGGGGGGCGGAGACCCAGTACTTC.